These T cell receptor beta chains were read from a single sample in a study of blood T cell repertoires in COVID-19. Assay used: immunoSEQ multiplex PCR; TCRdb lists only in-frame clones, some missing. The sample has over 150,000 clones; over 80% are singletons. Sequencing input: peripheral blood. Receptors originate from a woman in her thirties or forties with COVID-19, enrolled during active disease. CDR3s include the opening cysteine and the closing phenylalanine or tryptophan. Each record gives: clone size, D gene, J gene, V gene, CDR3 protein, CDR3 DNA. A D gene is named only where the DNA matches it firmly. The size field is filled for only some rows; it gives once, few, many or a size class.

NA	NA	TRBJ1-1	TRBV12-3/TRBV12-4	CASTNPGFPEAFF	TGTGCCAGCACTAACCCCGGGTTCCCTGAAGCTTTCTTT
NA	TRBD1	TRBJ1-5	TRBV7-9	CASSWGVGGSNQPQHF	TGTGCCAGCAGCTGGGGGGTAGGGGGCTCCAATCAGCCCCAGCATTTT
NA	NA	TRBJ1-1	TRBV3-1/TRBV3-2	CASSQDPGMNTEAFF	TGTGCCAGCAGCCAAGATCCCGGGATGAACACTGAAGCTTTCTTT
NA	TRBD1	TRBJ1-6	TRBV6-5	CASMLGGTGGSPLHF	TGTGCCAGCATGCTAGGCGGGACAGGGGGGTCACCCCTCCACTTT
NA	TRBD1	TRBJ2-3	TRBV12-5	CASGFTGGYEDTQYF	TGTGCTAGTGGTTTTACAGGGGGCTATGAAGATACGCAGTATTTT
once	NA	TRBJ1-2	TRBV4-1	CASSQVLGTTGGYTF	TGCGCCAGCAGCCAAGTCTTAGGGACAACTGGCGGCTACACCTTC
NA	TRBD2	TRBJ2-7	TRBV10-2	CASRTSGRVYEQYF	TGCGCCAGCAGGACTAGCGGGAGGGTCTACGAGCAGTACTTC
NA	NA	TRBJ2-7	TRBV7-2	CASSLRPYEQYF	TGTGCCAGCAGCCTACGCCCCTACGAGCAGTACTTC
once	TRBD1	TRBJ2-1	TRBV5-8	CASSPNRGRLNNEQFF	TGTGCCAGCAGCCCTAATAGGGGGCGCCTGAACAATGAGCAGTTCTTC
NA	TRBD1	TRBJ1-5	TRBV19	CASTVTGGPPQHF	TGTGCCAGTACCGTGACAGGGGGTCCGCCCCAGCATTTT
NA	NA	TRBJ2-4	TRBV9	CASSVTGGNIQYF	TGTGCCAGCAGCGTGACCGGCGGAAACATTCAGTACTTC
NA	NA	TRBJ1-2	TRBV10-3	CASSQEVVDYGYTF	TGTGCCAGTTCTCAGGAGGTTGTTGACTATGGCTACACCTTC
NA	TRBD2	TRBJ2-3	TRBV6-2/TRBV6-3	CASSSGLAGYF	TGTGCCAGCAGTTCGGGACTAGCGGGGTATTTT
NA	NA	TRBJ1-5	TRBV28	CASSYNGARRGQPQHF	TGTGCCAGCAGTTATAATGGGGCCCGTAGGGGTCAGCCCCAGCATTTT
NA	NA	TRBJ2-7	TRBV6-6	CASSFRETSSYEQYF	TGTGCCAGCAGCTTCAGGGAAACCAGCTCCTACGAGCAGTACTTC
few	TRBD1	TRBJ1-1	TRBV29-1	CSVQRDRGRTEAFF	TGCAGCGTCCAACGCGACAGGGGGAGGACTGAAGCTTTCTTT
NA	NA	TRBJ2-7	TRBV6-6	CASSPVGGGYEQYF	TGTGCCAGCAGTCCCGTAGGGGGGGGGTACGAGCAGTACTTC
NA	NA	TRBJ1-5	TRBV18	CASSPKGGQPQHF	TGTGCCAGCTCACCGAAAGGAGGTCAGCCCCAGCATTTT
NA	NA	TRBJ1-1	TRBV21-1	CASSNHMNTEAFF	TGTGCCAGCAGCAACCACATGAACACTGAAGCTTTCTTT
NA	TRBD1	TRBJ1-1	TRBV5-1	CASSLAGTGVYRREAFF	TGCGCCAGCAGCTTGGCCGGGACAGGGGTCTACAGGCGGGAAGCTTTCTTT
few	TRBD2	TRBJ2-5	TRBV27	CASSLIPGLAGGDQETQYF	TGTGCCAGCAGTCTCATACCGGGACTAGCGGGGGGGGACCAAGAGACCCAGTACTTC
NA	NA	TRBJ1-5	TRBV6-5	CASSRGGDQPQHF	TGTGCCAGCAGTCGGGGAGGGGATCAGCCCCAGCATTTT
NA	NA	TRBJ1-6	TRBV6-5	CASSYGHQGGNSPLHF	TGTGCCAGCAGTTACGGGCATCAGGGAGGTAATTCACCCCTCCACTTT
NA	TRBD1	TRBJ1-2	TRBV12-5	CASGTGGDGYTF	TGTGCTAGTGGAACAGGGGGGGATGGCTACACCTTC
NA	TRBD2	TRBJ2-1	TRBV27	CASSWTSNEQFF	TGTGCCAGCTCCTGGACTAGCAATGAGCAGTTCTTC
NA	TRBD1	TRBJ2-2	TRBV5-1	CASSWGGTGANTGELFF	TGCGCCAGCAGCTGGGGTGGCACAGGGGCGAACACCGGGGAGCTGTTTTTT
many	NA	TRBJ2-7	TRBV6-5	CASTQGGTSQYEQYF	TGTGCCAGCACCCAGGGGGGGACTAGTCAATACGAGCAGTACTTC
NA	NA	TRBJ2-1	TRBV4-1	CASSRLVVNEQFF	TGCGCCAGCAGCCGACTAGTTGTCAATGAGCAGTTCTTC
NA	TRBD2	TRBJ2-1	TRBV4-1	CASGTSGTNEQFF	TGCGCCAGCGGGACTAGCGGAACTAATGAGCAGTTCTTC
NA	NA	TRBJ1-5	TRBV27	CASSLYQGNQPQHF	TGTGCCAGCAGTTTATACCAGGGCAATCAGCCCCAGCATTTT
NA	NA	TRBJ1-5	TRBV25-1	CASSDQGNQPQHF	TGTGCCAGCAGTGACCAGGGAAATCAGCCCCAGCATTTT
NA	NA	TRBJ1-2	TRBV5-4	CASSSTTGNLGGYTF	TGTGCCAGCAGCTCCACGACAGGCAATCTTGGGGGCTACACCTTC
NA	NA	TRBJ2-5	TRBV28	CASSEKSRGTQYF	TGTGCCAGCAGTGAAAAGTCCCGGGGGACCCAGTACTTC
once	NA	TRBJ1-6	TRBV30	CAWRLSYNSPLHF	TGTGCCTGGAGGTTGAGCTATAATTCACCCCTCCACTTT
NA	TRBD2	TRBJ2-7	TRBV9	CASSADPGLAPEQYF	TGTGCCAGCAGCGCGGACCCGGGACTAGCGCCGGAGCAGTACTTC
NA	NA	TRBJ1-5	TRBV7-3	CASSLDGQSNQPQHF	TGTGCCAGCAGCTTAGACGGACAGAGCAATCAGCCCCAGCATTTT
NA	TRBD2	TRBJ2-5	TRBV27	CASDSSGSETQYF	TGTGCCAGCGATTCTAGCGGGAGCGAGACCCAGTACTTC
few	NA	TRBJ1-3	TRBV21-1	CASSTPETGRGNTIYF	TGTGCCAGCAGCACGCCCGAGACAGGCCGCGGAAACACCATATATTTT
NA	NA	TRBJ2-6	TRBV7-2	CASSPVNVLTF	TGTGCCAGCAGCCCCGTCAACGTCCTGACTTTC
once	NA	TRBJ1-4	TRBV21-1	CASSIAGGARQEKLFF	TGTGCCAGCAGTATTGCAGGGGGCGCACGTCAGGAAAAACTGTTTTTT
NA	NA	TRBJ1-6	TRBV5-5	CASSLPTGSRGDSPLHF	TGTGCCAGCAGCTTGCCTACAGGGTCACGAGGGGACTCACCCCTCCACTTT
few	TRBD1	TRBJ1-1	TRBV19	CASRRQGALTEAFF	TGTGCCAGTAGACGACAGGGGGCGCTCACTGAAGCTTTCTTT
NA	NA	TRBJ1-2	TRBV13	CASSSPGRNYGYTF	TGTGCCAGCAGCTCGCCCGGGAGGAACTATGGCTACACCTTC
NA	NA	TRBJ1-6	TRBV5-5	CASSTAGGVGSPLHF	TGTGCCAGCAGCACGGCCGGGGGGGTAGGATCACCCCTCCACTTT
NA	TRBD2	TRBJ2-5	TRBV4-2	CASSQDNPQRGETQYF	TGTGCCAGCAGCCAAGATAACCCCCAGCGGGGGGAGACCCAGTACTTC
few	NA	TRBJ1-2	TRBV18	CASSQSGGGLTYGYTF	TGTGCCAGCTCACAGTCGGGCGGAGGGTTGACCTATGGCTACACCTTC
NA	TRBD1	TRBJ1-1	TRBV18	CASSPRTGANTEAFF	TGTGCCAGCTCACCACGGACAGGGGCGAACACTGAAGCTTTCTTT
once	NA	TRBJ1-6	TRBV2	CASSLDGRSSPLHF	TGTGCCAGCAGTCTGGACGGGAGGAGTTCACCCCTCCACTTT
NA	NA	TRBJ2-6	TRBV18	CASSQESVSSGANVLTF	TGTGCCAGCTCACAAGAATCAGTCTCCTCTGGGGCCAACGTCCTGACTTTC
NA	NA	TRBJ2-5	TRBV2	CASIRDIQETQYF	TGTGCCAGCATACGGGACATCCAAGAGACCCAGTACTTC
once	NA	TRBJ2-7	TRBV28	CASSFPGDHYEQYF	TGTGCCAGCAGTTTCCCAGGGGACCACTACGAGCAGTACTTC
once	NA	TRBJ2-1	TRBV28	CASSLTSYNEQFF	TGTGCCAGCAGTTTAACTAGCTACAATGAGCAGTTCTTC
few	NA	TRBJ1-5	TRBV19	CATNEGGNQPQHF	TGTGCCACAAACGAGGGAGGGAATCAGCCCCAGCATTTT